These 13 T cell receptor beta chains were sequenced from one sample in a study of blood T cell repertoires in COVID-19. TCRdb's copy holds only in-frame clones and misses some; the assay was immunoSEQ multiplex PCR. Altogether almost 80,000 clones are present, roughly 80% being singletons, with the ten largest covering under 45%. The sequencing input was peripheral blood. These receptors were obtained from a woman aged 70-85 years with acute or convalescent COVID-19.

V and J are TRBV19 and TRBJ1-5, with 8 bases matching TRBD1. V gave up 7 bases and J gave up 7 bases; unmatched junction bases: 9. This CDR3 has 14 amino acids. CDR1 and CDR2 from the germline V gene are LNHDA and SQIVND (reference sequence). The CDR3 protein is CASNVAGGYQPQHF. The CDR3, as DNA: TGTGCCAGTAACGTGGCAGGGGGCTACCAGCCCCAGCATTTT.

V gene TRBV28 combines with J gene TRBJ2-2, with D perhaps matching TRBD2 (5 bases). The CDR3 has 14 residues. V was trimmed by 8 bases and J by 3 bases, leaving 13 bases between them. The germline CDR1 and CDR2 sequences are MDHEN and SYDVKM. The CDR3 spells CASGGKIDTGELFF. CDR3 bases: TGTGCCAGCGGAGGCAAGATCGACACCGGGGAGCTGTTTTTT.

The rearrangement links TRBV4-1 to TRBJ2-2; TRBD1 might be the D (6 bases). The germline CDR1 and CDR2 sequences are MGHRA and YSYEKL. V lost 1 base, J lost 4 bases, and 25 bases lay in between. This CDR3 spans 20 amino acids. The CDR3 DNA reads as TGCGCCAGCAGCCAAGTACCTTATTTAGGACAGAGGATCGCCACCGGGGAGCTGTTTTTT. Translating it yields CASSQVPYLGQRIATGELFF.

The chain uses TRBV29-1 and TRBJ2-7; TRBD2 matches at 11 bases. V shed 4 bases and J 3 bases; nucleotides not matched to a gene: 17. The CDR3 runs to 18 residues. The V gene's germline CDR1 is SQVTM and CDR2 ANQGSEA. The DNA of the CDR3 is TGCAGCGTTGTTGTAGTTAGCGGGAGGGCCTGGGTTAACTACGAGCAGTACTTC. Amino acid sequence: CSVVVVSGRAWVNYEQYF.

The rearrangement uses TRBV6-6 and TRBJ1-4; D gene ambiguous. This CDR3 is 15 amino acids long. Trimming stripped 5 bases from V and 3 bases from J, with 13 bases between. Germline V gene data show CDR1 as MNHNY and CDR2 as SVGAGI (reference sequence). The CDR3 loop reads CASSTRPGANEKLFF. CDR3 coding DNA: TGTGCCAGCAGTACCCGGCCCGGGGCTAATGAAAAACTGTTTTTT.

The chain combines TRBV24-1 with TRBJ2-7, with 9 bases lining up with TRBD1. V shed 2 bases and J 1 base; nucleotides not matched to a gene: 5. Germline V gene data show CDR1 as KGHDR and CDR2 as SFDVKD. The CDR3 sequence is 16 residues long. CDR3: CATSDSGTGKSYEQYF. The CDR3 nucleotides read TGTGCCACCAGTGATTCCGGGACAGGGAAGTCCTACGAGCAGTACTTC.

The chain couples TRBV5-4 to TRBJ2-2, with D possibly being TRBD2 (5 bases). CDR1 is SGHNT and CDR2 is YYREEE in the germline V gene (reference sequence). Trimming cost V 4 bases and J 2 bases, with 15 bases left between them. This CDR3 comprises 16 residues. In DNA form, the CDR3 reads TGTGCCAGCAGCAACCCGGTCCGGGGAAACACCGGGGAGCTGTTTTTT. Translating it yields CASSNPVRGNTGELFF. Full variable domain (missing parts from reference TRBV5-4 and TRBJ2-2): ETGVTQSPTHLIKTRGQQVTLRCSSQSGHNTVSWYQQALGQGPQFIFQYYREEENGRGNFPPRFSGLQFPNYSSELNVNALELDDSALYLCASSNPVRGNTGELFFGEGSRLTVL.

CDR3 protein: CASKQGPGYGYTF. As DNA, the CDR3 is TGTGCCAGTAAACAGGGCCCGGGGTATGGCTACACCTTC. The chain carries TRBV19 and TRBJ1-2, with D perhaps TRBD1 (6 bases). Germline assignment: CDR1 LNHDA and CDR2 SQIVND (reference sequence). V lost 7 bases to trimming and J lost 5 bases, with 14 bases between them. The CDR3 runs to 13 residues.

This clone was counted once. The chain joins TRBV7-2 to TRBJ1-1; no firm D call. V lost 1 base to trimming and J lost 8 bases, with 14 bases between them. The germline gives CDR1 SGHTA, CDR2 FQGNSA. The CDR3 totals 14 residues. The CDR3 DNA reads TGTGCCAGCAGCTTAGGAATTCAAGGCGGCGAAGCTTTCTTT. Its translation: CASSLGIQGGEAFF. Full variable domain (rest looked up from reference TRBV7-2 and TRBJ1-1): GAGVSQSPSNKVTEKGKDVELRCDPISGHTALYWYRQSLGQGLEFLIYFQGNSAPDKSGLPSDRFSAERTGGSVSTLTIQRTQQEDSAVYLCASSLGIQGGEAFFGQGTRLTVV.

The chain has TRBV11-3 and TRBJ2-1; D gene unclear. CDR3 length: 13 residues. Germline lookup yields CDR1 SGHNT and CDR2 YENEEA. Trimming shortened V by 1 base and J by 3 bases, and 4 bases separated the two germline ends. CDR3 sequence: CASSLGVYNEQFF. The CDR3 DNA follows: TGTGCCAGCAGCTTAGGCGTCTACAATGAGCAGTTCTTC.

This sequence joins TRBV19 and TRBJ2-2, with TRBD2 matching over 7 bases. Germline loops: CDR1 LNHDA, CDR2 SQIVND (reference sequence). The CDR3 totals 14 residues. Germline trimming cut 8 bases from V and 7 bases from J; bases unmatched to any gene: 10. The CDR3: CASEQRDWGGELFF. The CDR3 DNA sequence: TGTGCCAGTGAACAGCGGGACTGGGGCGGGGAGCTGTTTTTT.

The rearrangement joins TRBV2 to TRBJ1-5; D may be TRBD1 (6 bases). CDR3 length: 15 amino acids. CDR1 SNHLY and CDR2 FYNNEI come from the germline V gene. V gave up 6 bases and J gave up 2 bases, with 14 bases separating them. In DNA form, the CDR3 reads TGTGCCAGCAGCAGGGGCATTGGGGGCAATCAGCCCCAGCATTTT. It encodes CASSRGIGGNQPQHF.

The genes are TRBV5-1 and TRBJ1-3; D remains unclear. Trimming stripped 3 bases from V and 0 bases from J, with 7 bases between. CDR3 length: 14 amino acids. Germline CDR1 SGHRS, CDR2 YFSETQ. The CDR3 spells CASSSTSSGNTIYF. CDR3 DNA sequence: TGCGCCAGCAGCTCTACGAGCTCTGGAAACACCATATATTTT.